This TCR beta chain was found in a study of blood T cells in healthy people across ages. Primers used in a second PCR of roughly 6 to 11 cycles were a sample-barcoded 5' primer and a J-beta primer mix. Every individual sample yielded 2.5 million or more paired-end reads (each containing CDR3). In TCRdb, the 5' RACE reads were re-called with MiXCR into one record per CDR3 protein. The top ten hold over 2% of the sample, which has under 2,000,000 distinct CDR3 sequences, roughly 49% seen once. This clonotype occurred a few times. Its cognate antigen is unknown. From germline, CDR1 is SGHDT and CDR2 YYEEEE. CDR3 length: 15 amino acids. Study results and caveats: Expanded clonotype changes were possibly confounded by unknown donor CMV status. Observed TCR beta diversity per million T cells went down as age went up. This fall followed a roughly linear course with age.

There were at least 6 micrograms of total RNA extracted from every sample. The chain has TRBV5-6 and TRBJ2-4, with 10 bases fitting TRBD1. Judging by the DNA end, TRBJ2-7 fits better; the J call may be wrong. This receptor was identified in a woman aged 40 to 49 in good health. The sequencing input was blood. The CDR3 nucleotides are TGTGCCAGCAGCTCCGACGGGACAGGGGAATACGAGCAGTACTTC. Translation: CASSSDGTGEYEQYF.